These T cell receptor beta chains were read from a single sample in a study of blood T cell repertoires in COVID-19. Sequenced by immunoSEQ multiplex PCR; TCRdb stores in-frame clones only, minus some. This sample has around 85,000 clones; roughly 82% occur once, and the top ten carry 8%. Sample: peripheral blood. The receptor source for this set is a man over 45 with active COVID-19. The CDR3 runs from the conserved cysteine through the conserved F or W. A D gene is named only where the DNA matches it firmly. Clone size is stated in some rows and not others, as once, few, many or a class when expanded.

V,D,size,length,J,CDR3,DNA
TRBV11-3,TRBD2,-,15,TRBJ2-3,CARGEGLQSTDTQYF,TGTGCCAGGGGGGAGGGACTCCAAAGCACAGATACGCAGTATTTT
TRBV5-5,TRBD1,-,14,TRBJ1-4,CASRRQGREEKLFF,TGTGCCAGCAGGAGACAGGGTCGAGAGGAAAAACTGTTTTTT
TRBV2,-,-,14,TRBJ1-6,CASRGGGLNSPLHF,TGTGCCAGCCGGGGGGGAGGGCTCAATTCACCCCTCCACTTT
TRBV29-1,-,-,11,TRBJ2-7,CSAQVGYEQYF,TGCAGCGCCCAGGTTGGCTACGAGCAGTACTTC
TRBV7-8,TRBD1,few,16,TRBJ1-5,CASSRGTGVGIKAQHF,TGTGCCAGCAGCCGAGGGACAGGGGTAGGAATCAAGGCCCAGCATTTT
TRBV3-1/TRBV3-2,-,-,14,TRBJ1-2,CASSRGLTNYGYTF,TGTGCCAGCAGCCGAGGCTTGACTAACTATGGCTACACCTTC
TRBV7-2,-,-,17,TRBJ1-1,CASSLEPQGAWNTEAFF,TGTGCCAGCAGCTTAGAGCCTCAGGGCGCTTGGAACACTGAAGCTTTCTTT
TRBV5-1,TRBD1,-,14,TRBJ1-2,CASSLASRGDGYTF,TGCGCCAGCAGCTTGGCTAGCAGGGGGGATGGCTACACCTTC
TRBV5-1,-,once,15,TRBJ2-4,CASSLSQGSKNIQYF,TGCGCCAGCAGCTTGAGTCAGGGGTCCAAAAACATTCAGTACTTC
TRBV5-1,TRBD2,-,14,TRBJ2-1,CASSLGGLGNEQFF,TGCGCCAGCAGCCTGGGGGGACTAGGAAATGAGCAGTTCTTC
TRBV30,TRBD1,-,15,TRBJ1-5,CAWSVGDREVQPQHF,TGTGCCTGGAGTGTGGGGGACAGGGAGGTTCAGCCCCAGCATTTT
TRBV19,-,once,14,TRBJ2-2,CRAVGGATTGELFF,TGTCGGGCGGTCGGCGGGGCAACCACCGGGGAGCTGTTTTTT
TRBV29-1,TRBD1,-,13,TRBJ1-1,CSVATGGWTEAFF,TGCAGCGTTGCGACAGGGGGGTGGACTGAAGCTTTCTTT
TRBV29-1,TRBD2,-,15,TRBJ2-1,CSVSFGLAGHNEQFF,TGCAGCGTCTCCTTTGGACTAGCGGGGCACAATGAGCAGTTCTTC
TRBV28,-,-,16,TRBJ2-3,CASSSSYLARTDTQYF,TGTGCCAGCAGTTCCTCCTACCTAGCGCGCACAGATACGCAGTATTTT
TRBV19,-,-,13,TRBJ1-1,CASSISVNTEAFF,TGTGCCAGTAGTATCTCTGTGAACACTGAAGCTTTCTTT
TRBV27,-,-,13,TRBJ1-1,CASSYDRNTEAFF,TGTGCCAGCAGTTATGACAGGAACACTGAAGCTTTCTTT
TRBV27,-,-,14,TRBJ2-1,CASSPRFGADEQFF,TGTGCCAGCAGTCCGCGTTTTGGTGCGGATGAGCAGTTCTTC
TRBV6-6,TRBD1,-,14,TRBJ2-7,CASSKDRGLYEQYF,TGTGCCAGCAGTAAGGACAGGGGGCTCTACGAGCAGTACTTC
TRBV19,-,-,16,TRBJ2-3,CASSSSGSGATDTQYF,TGTGCCAGTAGTTCCAGTGGAAGCGGCGCAACAGATACGCAGTATTTT
TRBV18,-,-,17,TRBJ2-7,CASPPETGIPGQYEQYF,TGTGCCAGCCCTCCCGAGACGGGAATCCCGGGTCAATACGAGCAGTACTTC
TRBV6-5,-,-,13,TRBJ1-3,CASKNDNRGTIYF,TGTGCCAGCAAGAACGATAACCGCGGCACCATATATTTT